These T cell receptor beta chains were read from a single sample in a study of radiotherapy plus CTLA-4 blockade in lung cancer. Only in-frame clones appear in the TCRdb table, and some are missing; sequencing was by immunoSEQ multiplex PCR. Of about 80,000 clones in the sample, over 70% were seen once. The source material was peripheral blood, sampled from a patient treated with radiotherapy plus ipilimumab. These receptors all stem from a human donor with non-small cell lung cancer whose response to radiotherapy plus ipilimumab could not be evaluated. Some clones in this sample may be carry-over from other donors' samples. Both conserved end residues are part of each CDR3. The D gene is left open where the match is weak. Only some rows state a clone size, as once, few, many or a class for expanded clones.

CDR3 length | D gene | clone size | J gene | V gene | CDR3 DNA | CDR3 protein
17 | TRBD2 | - | TRBJ2-3 | TRBV4-1 | TGCGCCAGCAGCCAAGATACGGCTAGCGGGGTCTACGGTACGCAGTATTTT | CASSQDTASGVYGTQYF
16 | - | - | TRBJ1-5 | TRBV28 | TGTGCCAGCAGTTTTGATTTAAGTGTTCCATCGAGGCCCCAGCATTTT | CASSFDLSVPSRPQHF
16 | - | once | TRBJ1-5 | TRBV19 | TGTGCCAGTAGTATAGTCGGAGGGTATAGCAATCAGCCCCAGCATTTT | CASSIVGGYSNQPQHF
14 | TRBD2 | - | TRBJ2-1 | TRBV6-1 | TGTGCCAGCGGGCCGGGGGGTTGGTCAAGTGAGCAGTTCTTC | CASGPGGWSSEQFF
16 | TRBD2 | - | TRBJ2-3 | TRBV4-1 | TGCGCCAGCAGCCGAGAGGAGCGGGGGGGCACAGATACGCAGTATTTT | CASSREERGGTDTQYF
12 | - | - | TRBJ2-2 | TRBV19 | TGTGCCAGCTGCATTAGTACCGGGGAGCTGTTTTTT | CASCISTGELFF
16 | - | once | TRBJ1-2 | TRBV6-6 | TGTGCCAGCAGCTGGCTAAACAGGGAGAGTAACTATGGCTACACCTTC | CASSWLNRESNYGYTF
16 | TRBD2 | - | TRBJ2-3 | TRBV7-9 | TGTGCCAGCAGCCTAGGGTCGAGCGGGGTTCAAGATACGCAGTATTTT | CASSLGSSGVQDTQYF
16 | TRBD1 | - | TRBJ1-1 | TRBV5-4 | TGTGCCAGCAGCACCGGACAGGGGGCCGGGAACACTGAAGCTTTCTTT | CASSTGQGAGNTEAFF
16 | - | - | TRBJ2-7 | TRBV28 | TGTGCCAGCAGTTACGGGGCTTTCGGGACACCCTACGAGCAGTACTTC | CASSYGAFGTPYEQYF
14 | - | - | TRBJ1-6 | TRBV6-1 | TGTGCCAGCAGACATGACAACTATAATTCACCCCTCCACTTT | CASRHDNYNSPLHF